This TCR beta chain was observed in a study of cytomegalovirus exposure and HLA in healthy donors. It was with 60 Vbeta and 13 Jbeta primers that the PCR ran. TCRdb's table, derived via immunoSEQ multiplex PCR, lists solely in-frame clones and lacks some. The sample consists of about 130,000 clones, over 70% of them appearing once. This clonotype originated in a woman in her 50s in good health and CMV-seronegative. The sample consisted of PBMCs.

The chain's CDR3 is CSVGGNYGYTF. In DNA, the CDR3 is TGCAGCGTTGGGGGCAACTATGGCTACACCTTC. The J gene is TRBJ1-2, the V gene TRBV29-1; tentative D call: TRBD1 (5 bases). The germline V gene encodes CDR1 SQVTM and CDR2 ANQGSEA. This CDR3 is 11 amino acids long. Trimming stripped 4 bases from V and 2 bases from J, with 5 bases between.